A selection of T cell receptor beta chains follows, all from one sample in a study of T cell responses to AZD1222 COVID-19 vaccine. Sequencing was performed with immunoSEQ multiplex PCR; in TCRdb, only in-frame clones are kept and a portion is missing. The profile shows approximately 110,000 clones, about nine tenths of them singletons. The sample here was peripheral blood, taken 28 days after the second AZD1222 dose. These receptors came from an adult who received the AZD1222 COVID-19 vaccine. Each CDR3 is given with its conserved first and last residue. A D gene is named only where the DNA matches it firmly. The listing skips clone size in some rows; elsewhere it reads once, few, many or a size class.

J	V	size	D	CDR3	DNA
TRBJ2-5	TRBV2	NA	TRBD2	CASMLGEGQETQYF	TGTGCCAGCATGCTGGGGGAGGGCCAGGAGACCCAGTACTTC
TRBJ1-1	TRBV6-5	NA	NA	CASSYARGLTYAEAFF	TGTGCCAGCAGTTACGCCCGAGGGCTCACTTACGCTGAAGCTTTCTTT
TRBJ1-6	TRBV5-8	NA	NA	CAERPSPLHF	TGTGCCGAAAGACCCTCACCCCTCCACTTT
TRBJ1-5	TRBV24-1	NA	NA	CATSGHRVDQPQHF	TGTGCCACCAGCGGCCACAGGGTTGATCAGCCCCAGCATTTT
TRBJ2-7	TRBV28	NA	NA	CASSFVSAQGWVSYEQYF	TGTGCCAGCAGTTTTGTTTCAGCACAGGGCTGGGTCTCCTACGAGCAGTACTTC
TRBJ2-5	TRBV24-1	NA	NA	CATTRGTQYF	TGTGCCACCACCCGGGGGACCCAGTACTTC
TRBJ1-1	TRBV10-1	NA	NA	CASNSLVRAFF	TGCGCCAGCAACAGCTTGGTGAGGGCTTTCTTT
TRBJ2-5	TRBV5-1	NA	NA	CASSLKGETQYF	TGCGCCAGCAGCTTGAAGGGAGAGACCCAGTACTTC
TRBJ1-1	TRBV5-1	NA	NA	CASSLGFRQMNTEAFF	TGCGCCAGCAGCTTGGGGTTCCGGCAAATGAACACTGAAGCTTTCTTT
TRBJ1-1	TRBV29-1	NA	NA	CSVETGSNTEAFF	TGCAGCGTTGAAACAGGGAGTAACACTGAAGCTTTCTTT
TRBJ1-6	TRBV5-5	once	NA	CASLNHRTQGFNSPLHF	TGTGCCAGCTTGAACCACAGGACCCAGGGATTTAATTCACCCCTCCACTTT
TRBJ2-7	TRBV6-4	NA	TRBD1	CASLTSDSDRGPSSYEQYF	TGTGCCAGTCTGACATCTGACTCGGACAGGGGGCCAAGCTCCTACGAGCAGTACTTC
TRBJ1-3	TRBV2	NA	TRBD1	CASSGTGVRGNTIYF	TGTGCCAGCAGTGGTACAGGGGTAAGGGGAAACACCATATATTTT
TRBJ1-4	TRBV7-9	NA	NA	CASTPPSRDPNEKLFF	TGTGCCAGCACCCCACCCTCCAGGGACCCTAATGAAAAACTGTTTTTT
TRBJ1-1	TRBV15	NA	NA	CATSRGIGLDTEAFF	TGTGCCACCAGCAGAGGAATCGGATTGGACACTGAAGCTTTCTTT
TRBJ1-4	TRBV18	NA	NA	CASSPQGMKEKLFF	TGTGCCAGCTCACCACAGGGAATGAAGGAAAAACTGTTTTTT
TRBJ1-3	TRBV9	NA	NA	CASSADISGNTIYF	TGTGCCAGCAGCGCCGACATATCTGGAAACACCATATATTTT
TRBJ1-2	TRBV6-5	NA	TRBD1	CASRRGTGLRGGYTF	TGTGCCAGCAGGAGGGGGACAGGGTTGCGTGGTGGCTACACCTTC
TRBJ2-7	TRBV5-6	few	NA	CASSQVGGGYEQYF	TGTGCCAGCAGCCAAGTGGGGGGAGGATACGAGCAGTACTTC
TRBJ1-1	TRBV19	NA	TRBD1	CACIRGRDTEAFF	TGTGCCTGTATCAGGGGGCGGGACACTGAAGCTTTCTTT
TRBJ1-4	TRBV7-2	NA	TRBD1	CASSSTGTGTNEKLFF	TGTGCCAGCAGCTCCACCGGGACAGGAACTAATGAAAAACTGTTTTTT
TRBJ1-6	TRBV7-9	NA	NA	CASGGERPLHF	TGTGCCAGCGGCGGGGAAAGACCCCTCCACTTT
TRBJ1-5	TRBV19	NA	TRBD1	CASRARGGQHSNQPQHF	TGTGCCAGTAGAGCCCGTGGGGGACAGCATAGCAATCAGCCCCAGCATTTT
TRBJ2-1	TRBV7-2	NA	NA	CASSLGGAGVNEQFF	TGTGCCAGCAGCTTAGGGGGGGCAGGGGTGAATGAGCAGTTCTTC